This T cell receptor (beta chain) was identified in a study of blood T cells in healthy people across ages. Russia was home to the donors, healthy Caucasian individuals aged about 6 to 90. Broader study findings: Researchers deemed the diversity estimates from one million T cells underestimates.

CDR1 MDHEN and CDR2 SYDVKM come from the germline V gene. CDR3 length: 16 residues. The V and J ends lost 3 bases and 2 bases, in that order; junction bases with no gene match: 4. Combining a sample-barcoded 5' primer with a J-beta primer mix, a second PCR ran for about 6 to 11 cycles. Tags on each cDNA molecule came from a template-switch adaptor with 12 random nucleotides. A single record per CDR3 protein comes from TCRdb applying MiXCR to the 5' RACE reads. The profile covers about 940,000 distinct CDR3 sequences, with roughly 43% appearing a single time and 13% taken by the ten largest. This clonotype was seen a handful of times. Its specificity is unknown.

Sequencing was done on a sample of blood. The clonotype was recovered from a man younger than 40 in good health. This chain connects TRBV28 to TRBJ2-1; TRBD2 matches at 10 bases. CDR3 loop: CASSLLAGGAYNEQFF. The CDR3 DNA sequence: TGTGCCAGCAGTTTGTTAGCGGGGGGCGCCTACAATGAGCAGTTCTTC.